The clone carrying this T cell receptor beta chain was detected many times. Via MiXCR, TCRdb re-called the 5' RACE reads, giving one row per CDR3 protein. The data contain 420,000 or so distinct CDR3 sequences, about a fifth of them seen just once; the ten biggest clones take up 12%. The entry originates in a study of identical twins. The ends were cut back, 3 bases at V and 3 bases at J, with 11 bases in the middle. CDR1 is MDHEN and CDR2 is SYDVKM in the germline V gene. The CDR3 has 15 residues. The sample was naive T cells sorted from blood. The chain joins TRBV28 to TRBJ2-2; a possible D gene is TRBD2 (6 bases). This TCR was sampled from a man between 45 and 60 years old in good health. The CDR3 sequence is CASSFSGLHTGELFF. The CDR3 nucleotides read TGTGCCAGCAGTTTTTCGGGACTCCACACCGGGGAGCTGTTTTTT.